A selection of T cell receptor beta chains follows, all from one sample in a study of technical replicates of blood from several donors. Produced via immunoSEQ multiplex PCR; TCRdb's table is partial and in-frame only. The sample shows 65,000 to 95,000 clones, over 80% of them seen only once. Sequences were obtained from T cells isolated from PBMCs. The receptors stem from a human donor in good health. The CDR3 runs from the conserved cysteine through the conserved F or W. D genes are given only for firm matches. Not all rows give a size; the values are once, few, many and, for expanded clones, a class.

NA TRBJ1-5 few TRBV7-9 TGTGCCAGCAGCTACCCGAGTGGGCCCCAGCATTTT CASSYPSGPQHF
NA TRBJ1-3 NA TRBV5-1 TGCGCCAGCAGCTTACAGGAAGACTCTGGAAACACCATATATTTT CASSLQEDSGNTIYF
NA TRBJ2-7 NA TRBV10-1 TGCGCCAGCAGTGAAAGTCACAGGCCGGACCACGAGCAGTACTTC CASSESHRPDHEQYF
TRBD1 TRBJ2-7 once TRBV19 TGTGCCAGCCGGACCTCGACAGGGGGCTTCTACGAGCAGTACTTC CASRTSTGGFYEQYF
NA TRBJ2-1 NA TRBV5-6 TGTGCCAGCAGCTACCTCACAGGTTCCTACAATGAGCAGTTCTTC CASSYLTGSYNEQFF
NA TRBJ2-1 NA TRBV2 TGTGCCAGCAGTGAACGGAAGGGGGTCTACAATGAGCAGTTCTTC CASSERKGVYNEQFF
TRBD1 TRBJ1-2 NA TRBV5-1 TGCGCCAGCAGCTTCACAGGGGTAAGGGCCTATGGCTACACCTTC CASSFTGVRAYGYTF
TRBD1 TRBJ1-2 NA TRBV7-2 TGTGCCAGCAGCTTAGGACAGGGTGCCTATGGCTACACCTTC CASSLGQGAYGYTF
NA TRBJ2-3 NA TRBV20-1 TGCAGTGCGAGACTCTCCTATACGCAGTATTTT CSARLSYTQYF
NA TRBJ2-1 NA TRBV14 TGTGCCAGCAGCCCTGGTCCTGGGCGGTTCTTC CASSPGPGRFF
TRBD2 TRBJ2-3 few TRBV11-2 TGTGCCAGCAGCTTAGGGATACTAGCGGGGGGGTTCGGCACAGATACGCAGTATTTT CASSLGILAGGFGTDTQYF
TRBD2 TRBJ2-1 NA TRBV5-1 TGCGCCAGCAGCTTGGAGACTAGCGGCCTATACAATGAGCAGTTCTTC CASSLETSGLYNEQFF
NA TRBJ2-2 NA TRBV7-8 TGTGCCAGCAGCTCTGGAGGGGTAGACAGTACCGGGGAGCTGTTTTTT CASSSGGVDSTGELFF
TRBD2 TRBJ2-3 NA TRBV5-1 TGCGCCAGCAGCCCGCTTACTAGCGGGGGGGCCTTATCGGGAGATACGCAGTATTTT CASSPLTSGGALSGDTQYF
NA TRBJ1-2 NA TRBV12-5 TGTGCTAGTGCTTCGGGACTTCCCTGGCAGGGCTACACCTTC CASASGLPWQGYTF
TRBD2 TRBJ2-7 NA TRBV29-1 TGCAGCGTTGAATTGGGGCGGGGGGCCTCCTACGAGCAGTACTTC CSVELGRGASYEQYF
NA TRBJ1-1 NA TRBV29-1 TGCAGCGTTGAACAACACCTTATGAACACTGAAGCTTTCTTT CSVEQHLMNTEAFF
TRBD1 TRBJ1-4 NA TRBV27 TGTGCCAGCAGTTTATCGGGACAGGGGCTGACTAATGAAAAACTGTTTTTT CASSLSGQGLTNEKLFF
TRBD2 TRBJ2-1 NA TRBV5-4 TGTGCCAGCAGTTCCGGGACTAGCGGGGGGGCCGCCTACAATGAGCAGTTCTTC CASSSGTSGGAAYNEQFF
TRBD2 TRBJ2-5 NA TRBV15 TGTGCCACCAGCAGAGAGTTGACTAGCGGGGGGCGGGGTCAAGAGACCCAGTACTTC CATSRELTSGGRGQETQYF
TRBD1 TRBJ1-1 NA TRBV4-1 TGCGCCAGCAGGCACAGGGGGCGCAACACTGAAGCTTTCTTT CASRHRGRNTEAFF
NA TRBJ2-7 NA TRBV27 TGTACCAGCTCGAGCGGAGGGTGGCCCTACGAGCAGTACTTC CTSSSGGWPYEQYF
NA TRBJ1-1 NA TRBV18 TGTGCCAGCTCACCAGTAGGCCCGGGAGGGACCCTGGGTGAAGCTTTCTTT CASSPVGPGGTLGEAFF
TRBD2 TRBJ2-3 NA TRBV15 TGTGCCACCAGCGGTACTAGCGGGAGGGCCGGTGAAGATACGCAGTATTTT CATSGTSGRAGEDTQYF
TRBD2 TRBJ2-3 few TRBV4-2 TGTGCCAGCAGTCACCCGGGACTAGACCTTTCTAGCACAGATACGCAGTATTTT CASSHPGLDLSSTDTQYF
NA TRBJ2-1 NA TRBV9 TGTGCCAGCAGCGTAGTGAATACTCTCAGGTCGCCCTACAATGAGCAGTTCTTC CASSVVNTLRSPYNEQFF
TRBD1 TRBJ2-4 NA TRBV18 TGTGCCAGCTCACCGGGGACAGGTCGGCTCGAAGTTCAGTACTTC CASSPGTGRLEVQYF
NA TRBJ1-4 NA TRBV7-6 TGTGCCAGCAGCTTAGAAATTGGGACTGGGCGGCTGTTTTTT CASSLEIGTGRLFF
NA TRBJ1-5 NA TRBV5-5 TGTGCCAGCAGCTGGAGGGTTGCGGGCAATCAGCCCCAGCATTTT CASSWRVAGNQPQHF